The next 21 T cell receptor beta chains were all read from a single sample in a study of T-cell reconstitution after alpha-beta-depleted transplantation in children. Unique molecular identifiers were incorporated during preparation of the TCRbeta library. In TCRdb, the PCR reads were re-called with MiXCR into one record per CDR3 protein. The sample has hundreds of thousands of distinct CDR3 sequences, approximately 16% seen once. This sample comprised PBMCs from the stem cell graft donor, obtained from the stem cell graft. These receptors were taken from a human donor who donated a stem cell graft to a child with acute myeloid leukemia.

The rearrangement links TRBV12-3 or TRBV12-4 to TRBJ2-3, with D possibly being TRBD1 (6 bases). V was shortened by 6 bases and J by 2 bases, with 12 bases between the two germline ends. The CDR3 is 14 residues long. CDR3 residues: CASRPGHFTDTQYF. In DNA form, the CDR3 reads TGTGCCAGCAGGCCGGGACATTTCACAGATACGCAGTATTTT.

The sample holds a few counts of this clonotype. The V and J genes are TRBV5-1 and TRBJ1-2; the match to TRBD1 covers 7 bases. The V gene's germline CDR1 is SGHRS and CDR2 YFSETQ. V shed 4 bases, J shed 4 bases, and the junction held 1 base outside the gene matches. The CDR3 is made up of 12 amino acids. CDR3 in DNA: TGCGCCAGCAGCGACAGGGCCTATGGCTACACCTTC. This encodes CASSDRAYGYTF.

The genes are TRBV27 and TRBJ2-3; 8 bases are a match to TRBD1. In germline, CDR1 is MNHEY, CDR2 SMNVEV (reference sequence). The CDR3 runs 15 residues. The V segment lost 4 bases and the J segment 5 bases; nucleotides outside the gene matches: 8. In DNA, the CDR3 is TGTGCCAGCAGTTCTCTAATTACAGGGGGAGATACGCAGTATTTT. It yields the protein CASSSLITGGDTQYF.

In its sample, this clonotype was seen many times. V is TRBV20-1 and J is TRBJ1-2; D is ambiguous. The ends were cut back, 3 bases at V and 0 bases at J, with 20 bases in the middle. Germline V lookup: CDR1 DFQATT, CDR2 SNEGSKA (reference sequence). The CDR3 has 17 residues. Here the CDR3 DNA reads TGCAGTGCTAGGATCGCTTGGCACGGGGTTTCTAACTATGGCTACACCTTC. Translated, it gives CSARIAWHGVSNYGYTF.

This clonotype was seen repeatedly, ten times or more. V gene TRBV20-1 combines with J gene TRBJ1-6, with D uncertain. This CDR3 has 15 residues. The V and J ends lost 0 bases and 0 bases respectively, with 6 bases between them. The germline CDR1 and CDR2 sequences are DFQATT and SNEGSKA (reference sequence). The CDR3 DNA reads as TGCAGTGCTAGAGAACAGAGCTCCTATAATTCACCCCTCCACTTT. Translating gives CSAREQSSYNSPLHF.

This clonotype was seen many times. The CDR3 nucleotides read TGCAGTGCTAGAGAAGTGGGCTACTACGAGCAGTACTTC. Translating gives CSAREVGYYEQYF. This chain links TRBV20-1 with TRBJ2-7; D is uncertain. This CDR3 is 13 amino acids long. Deletions cut 0 bases from V and 3 bases from J, with 9 bases between. Germline values: CDR1 DFQATT, CDR2 SNEGSKA (reference sequence).

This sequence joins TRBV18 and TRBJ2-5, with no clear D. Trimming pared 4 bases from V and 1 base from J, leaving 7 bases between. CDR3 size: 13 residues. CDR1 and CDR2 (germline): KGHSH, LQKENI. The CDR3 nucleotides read TGTGCCAGCTCACGAAACAGCCAAGAGACCCAGTACTTC. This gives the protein CASSRNSQETQYF.

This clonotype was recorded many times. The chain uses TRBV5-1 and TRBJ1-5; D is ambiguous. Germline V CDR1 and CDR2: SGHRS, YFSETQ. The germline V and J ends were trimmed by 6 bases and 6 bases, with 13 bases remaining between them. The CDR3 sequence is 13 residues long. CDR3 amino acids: CASNGESGQPQHF. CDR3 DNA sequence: TGCGCCAGCAACGGGGAATCTGGTCAGCCCCAGCATTTT.

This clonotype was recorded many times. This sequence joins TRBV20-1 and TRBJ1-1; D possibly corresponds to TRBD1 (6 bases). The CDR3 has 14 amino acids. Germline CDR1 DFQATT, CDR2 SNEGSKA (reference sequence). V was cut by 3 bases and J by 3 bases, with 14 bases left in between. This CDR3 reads CSASHPRGDTEAFF. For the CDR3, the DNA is TGCAGTGCTAGTCACCCTAGGGGGGACACTGAAGCTTTCTTT.

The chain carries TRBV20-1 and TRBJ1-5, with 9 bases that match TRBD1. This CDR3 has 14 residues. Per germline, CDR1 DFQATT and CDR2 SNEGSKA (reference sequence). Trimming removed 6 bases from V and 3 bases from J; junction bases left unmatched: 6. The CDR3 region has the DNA TGCAGTGCGAAACAGGGGGCCAACAATCAGCCCCAGCATTTT. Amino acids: CSAKQGANNQPQHF.

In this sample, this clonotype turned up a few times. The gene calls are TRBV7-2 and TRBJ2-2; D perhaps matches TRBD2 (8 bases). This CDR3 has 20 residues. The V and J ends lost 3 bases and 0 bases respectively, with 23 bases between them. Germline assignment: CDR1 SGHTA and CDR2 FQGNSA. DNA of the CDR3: TGTGCCAGCAGCTTGCGGGACAGAAGGCTAGCGGGCACGAACACCGGGGAGCTGTTTTTT. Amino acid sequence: CASSLRDRRLAGTNTGELFF.

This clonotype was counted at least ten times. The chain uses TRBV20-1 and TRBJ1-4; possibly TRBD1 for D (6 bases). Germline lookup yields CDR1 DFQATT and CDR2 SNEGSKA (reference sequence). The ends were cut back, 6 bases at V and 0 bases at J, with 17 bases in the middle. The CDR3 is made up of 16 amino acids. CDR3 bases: TGCAGTGCGCAAGGGGGTCGCGAGGCAACTAATGAAAAACTGTTTTTT. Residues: CSAQGGREATNEKLFF.

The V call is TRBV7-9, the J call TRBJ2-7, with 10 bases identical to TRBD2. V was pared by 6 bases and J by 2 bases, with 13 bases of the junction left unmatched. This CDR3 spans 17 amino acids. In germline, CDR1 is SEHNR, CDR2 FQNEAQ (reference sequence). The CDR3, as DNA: TGTGCCAGCAGTGATACTAGCGGGGCTGTACTTGCCTACGAGCAGTACTTC. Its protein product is CASSDTSGAVLAYEQYF.

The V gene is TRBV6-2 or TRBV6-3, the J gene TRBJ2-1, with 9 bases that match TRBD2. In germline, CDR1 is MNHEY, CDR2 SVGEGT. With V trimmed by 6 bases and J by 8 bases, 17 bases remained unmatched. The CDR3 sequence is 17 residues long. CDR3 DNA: TGTGCCAGCAGCCGCGTTGCGGGGGGGGGGAGGTCGGATGAGCAGTTCTTC. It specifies CASSRVAGGGRSDEQFF.

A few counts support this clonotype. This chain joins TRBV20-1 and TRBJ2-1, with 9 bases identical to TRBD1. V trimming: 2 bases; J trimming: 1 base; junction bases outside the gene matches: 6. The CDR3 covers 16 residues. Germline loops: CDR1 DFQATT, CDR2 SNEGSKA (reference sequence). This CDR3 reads CSARLSGQGSYNEQFF. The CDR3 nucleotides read TGCAGTGCTAGACTCTCCGGACAGGGGTCCTACAATGAGCAGTTCTTC.

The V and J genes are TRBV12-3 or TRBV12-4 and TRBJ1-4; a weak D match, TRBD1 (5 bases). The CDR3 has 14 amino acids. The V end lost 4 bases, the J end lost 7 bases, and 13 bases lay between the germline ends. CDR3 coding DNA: TGTGCCAGCAGTTATTTACGGGGGTTTGAAAAACTGTTTTTT. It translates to CASSYLRGFEKLFF.

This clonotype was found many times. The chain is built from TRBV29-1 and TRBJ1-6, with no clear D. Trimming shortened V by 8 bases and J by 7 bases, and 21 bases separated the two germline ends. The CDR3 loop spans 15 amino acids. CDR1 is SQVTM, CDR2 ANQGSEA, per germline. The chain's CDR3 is CSPPGWVRRNSPLHF. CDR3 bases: TGCAGCCCCCCCGGATGGGTCCGGAGGAATTCACCCCTCCACTTT.

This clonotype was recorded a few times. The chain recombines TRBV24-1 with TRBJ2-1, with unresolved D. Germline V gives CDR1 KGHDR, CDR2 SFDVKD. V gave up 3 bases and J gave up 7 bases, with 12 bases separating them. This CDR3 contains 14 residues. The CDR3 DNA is TGTGCCACCAGTGATCCCAGCTGGGGTAATGAGCAGTTCTTC. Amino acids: CATSDPSWGNEQFF.

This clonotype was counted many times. This CDR3 reads CATSDNRDRPYEQYF. The CDR3 DNA reads as TGTGCCACCAGTGACAACCGGGACCGACCCTACGAGCAGTACTTC. V is TRBV24-1 and J is TRBJ2-7, with D possibly called TRBD1 or TRBD2 (5 bases each). CDR1 is KGHDR, CDR2 SFDVKD, per germline. This CDR3 is 15 amino acids long. V was cut by 4 bases and J by 2 bases, with 14 bases left in between.

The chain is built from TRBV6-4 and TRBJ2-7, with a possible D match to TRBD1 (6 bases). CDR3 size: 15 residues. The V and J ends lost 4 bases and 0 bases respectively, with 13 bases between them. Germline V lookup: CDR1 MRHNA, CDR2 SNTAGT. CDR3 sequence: CASSAEGHSSYEQYF. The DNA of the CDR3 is TGTGCCAGCAGTGCCGAGGGACACAGCTCCTACGAGCAGTACTTC.

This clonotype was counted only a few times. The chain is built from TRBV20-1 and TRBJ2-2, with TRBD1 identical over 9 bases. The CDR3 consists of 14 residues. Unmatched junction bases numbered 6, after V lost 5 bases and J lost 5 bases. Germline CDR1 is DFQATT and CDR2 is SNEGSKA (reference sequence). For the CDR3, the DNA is TGCAGTGCTGGGGGACAGGGCGGGACCGGGGAGCTGTTTTTT. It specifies CSAGGQGGTGELFF.